A selection of T cell receptor beta chains follows, all from one sample in a study of T cell responses to AZD1222 COVID-19 vaccine. The assay was immunoSEQ multiplex PCR, and TCRdb's table has in-frame clones only and misses some. Here the sample spans 120,000 or so clones, approximately 91% being singletons. Sequencing used peripheral blood, obtained on day 0 of AZD1222 vaccination. The receptors originated from an adult in good health. Both conserved end residues are part of each CDR3. D genes are given only for firm matches. Clone size is shown for a subset of rows, as once, few, many or a class of expanded clone.

j_gene	d_gene	len	abundance	v_gene	CDR3nt	CDR3aa
TRBJ2-4	NA	14	NA	TRBV6-1	TGTGCCAGCAGTGAAGGACAAAGGAGCAACATTCAGTACTTC	CASSEGQRSNIQYF
TRBJ1-5	NA	14	once	TRBV5-1	TGCGCCAGCAGCTTGGGGGACACCTATCAGCCCCAGCATTTT	CASSLGDTYQPQHF
TRBJ1-5	NA	15	NA	TRBV7-2	TGTGCCAGCAGCTCCGAAGGGCTACGATATCAGCCCCAGCATTTT	CASSSEGLRYQPQHF
TRBJ2-3	NA	15	NA	TRBV14	TGTGCCAGCAGCCAAGGGACTTCAAGCACAGATACGCAGTATTTT	CASSQGTSSTDTQYF
TRBJ2-3	NA	17	few	TRBV14	TGTGCCAGCAGCCCCCAATCGTGGCGGAGATTAAAGGATACGCAGTATTTT	CASSPQSWRRLKDTQYF
TRBJ1-2	NA	16	once	TRBV9	TGTGCCAGCAGCGTAGTGCCAGGGACATTCTCCTATGGCTACACCTTC	CASSVVPGTFSYGYTF
TRBJ1-6	NA	15	NA	TRBV6-5	TGTGCCAGCAGGAGCCATCCGTCGGTGGGTTCACCCCTCCACTTT	CASRSHPSVGSPLHF
TRBJ1-1	NA	13	NA	TRBV29-1	TGCAGCGTTGAACAGCACATGAACACTGAAGCTTTCTTT	CSVEQHMNTEAFF
TRBJ2-3	NA	16	NA	TRBV28	TGTGCCAGCAGTTTTGCACTCGGACGTGGGGCAGATACGCAGTATTTT	CASSFALGRGADTQYF
TRBJ1-5	NA	14	NA	TRBV5-1	TGCGCCAGCAGCCCCGGACTGCTATCAGGGCCCCAGCATTTT	CASSPGLLSGPQHF
TRBJ2-3	NA	16	NA	TRBV7-2	TGTGCCAGCAGCTTAGATTGGGGACTCCCGGCGGATACGCAGTATTTT	CASSLDWGLPADTQYF
TRBJ1-2	NA	13	NA	TRBV10-3	TGTGCCATCAGTGAGTCGACCGGCTATGGCTACACCTTC	CAISESTGYGYTF